This TCR beta chain was profiled in a study of T cell repertoires in cytomegalovirus infection (dated by TCRdb to the late 2010s). In the study overall: Because public TCR beta signatures pointed to carriage of CMV infection together with the matching HLA type, the HLA type of each donor mattered for the analysis. Results the study describes overall, beyond this receptor: In both this cohort and an independent cohort of more than 350 donors, the cumulative frequency of public TCR beta family members distinguished carriers of CMV infection plus the relevant HLA type. The ex vivo response was dominated by HLA-C-restricted CMV-specific TCR beta clonotypes, and the single most frequent clonotype in two of eight donors was supplied by these HLA-C-restricted clonotypes.

Notes on this clonotype: Which antigen it targets is not known. No much larger clonotype is one base removed from it; base qualities were not supplied.

The junction shows trimming of 7 bases on V and 3 bases on J, and the gene matches do not reach 8 bases of it. Taken from the germline V gene, the CDR1 and CDR2 loops are SQVTM and ANQGSEA. Spanning cysteine to phenylalanine, the CDR3 consists of 14 amino acids. Just the 42-base CDR3 DNA is kept, in frame starting at base 1. Sequencing was carried out with an Illumina HiSeq 1500. TCRdb handled the public reads itself, with Q25 trimming in fastp and clone calling in MiXCR, and kept productive beta chains. Rows matching on CDR3 protein sequence are summarized as one entry with the most common DNA and genes. This sample has under 250,000 distinct CDR3 sequences in its table, and about 12% of those were observed once. The top ten clones comprise under 2% of the sample.

Recombination linked TRBV29-1 to TRBJ1-1; 10 central nucleotides agree with TRBD1. This sequence was found in a human donor in good health (CMV status not recorded). Some clones in this sample may be carry-over from other donors' samples. The specimen sequenced was PBMCs. The CDR3 region has the sequence CSAQVTGGDTEAFF. The nucleotide sequence is given as TGCAGCGCCCAAGTGACAGGGGGCGACACTGAAGCTTTCTTT.